This TCR beta chain was observed in a study of shared clonotypes between healthy human individuals. General study findings and limits: Naive CD4 clonotypes were shared across a handful of donors at 4% to 5%. Compared with memory subsets, naive subsets generally had larger estimated richness.

Profiling relied on immunoSEQ multiplex PCR, and the TCRdb table lists in-frame clones only, not all of them. Of over 800,000 clones in the sample, about 92% were seen once. With respect to this clone: The antigen is undetermined.

Naive CD8 cells comprised CD45RO-negative, CCR7-positively selected cells, excluding terminally differentiated effector memory CD45RA+ cells. All of the donors resided in Nashville, Tennessee, and each was a Caucasian adult. V was cut by 4 bases and J by 5 bases, with 15 bases left in between. Germline V gene data show CDR1 as SGHDT and CDR2 as YYEEEE. The CDR3 has 14 amino acids. The sequence derives from a man younger than 45 in good health. The genes are TRBV5-6 and TRBJ2-5; TRBD1 might be the D (6 bases). The sequenced sample was naive CD8+ T cells sorted from blood. CDR3 amino acids: CASSGTGYGETQYF. The CDR3 bases are TGTGCCAGCAGCGGAACAGGGTACGGGGAGACCCAGTACTTC.